What follows are 7 T cell receptor beta chains derived from one specimen sequenced in a study of technical replicates of blood from four donors. TCRdb's copy holds only in-frame clones and misses some; the assay was immunoSEQ multiplex PCR. The sample lists 65,000 to 90,000 clones; over 90% were seen once. The specimen sequenced was T cells isolated from PBMCs. Every receptor here comes from a human donor in good health.

The CDR3 here is CATFAMGTGTNYGYTF. DNA for the CDR3: TGTGCCACCTTCGCCATGGGGACAGGGACTAACTATGGCTACACCTTC. This chain connects TRBV28 to TRBJ1-2, with 9 positions matching TRBD1. This CDR3 comprises 16 residues. Germline-derived CDR1 and CDR2 are MDHEN and SYDVKM. Trimming took 10 bases from V and 0 from J; bases not matched to a gene: 12.

This clone was detected once. The gene calls are TRBV7-6 and TRBJ2-7; a weak D match, TRBD2 (7 bases). The V gene lost 5 bases and the J gene lost 0 bases, with 14 bases spanning the gap. The V gene's germline CDR1 is SGHVS and CDR2 FNYEAQ. This CDR3 has 15 residues. The CDR3 here is CASSPTGGGSYEQYF. CDR3 sequence (DNA): TGTGCCAGCAGCCCCACGGGGGGCGGCTCCTACGAGCAGTACTTC. The full variable domain, rest sourced from reference TRBV7-6 and TRBJ2-7, is GAGVSQSPRYKVTKRGQDVALRCDPISGHVSLYWYRQALGQGPEFLTYFNYEAQQDKSGLPNDRFSAERPEGSISTLTIQRTEQRDSAMYRCASSPTGGGSYEQYFGPGTRLTVT.

V gene TRBV19 combines with J gene TRBJ2-1; 8 bases are a match to TRBD1. The J segment lost 2 bases and the V segment lost 9 bases, leaving 6 bases of the junction unmatched. The CDR3 is made up of 14 amino acids. The germline gives CDR1 LNHDA, CDR2 SQIVND (reference sequence). The CDR3 nucleotides are TGTGCCAGCGCGGACAGGGCCACCTACAATGAGCAGTTCTTC. The encoded protein is CASADRATYNEQFF.

V and J are TRBV4-1 and TRBJ2-3; TRBD2 aligns across 11 bases. V shed 8 bases, J shed 2 bases, and the junction held 6 bases outside the gene matches. The CDR3 runs 15 residues. Germline V gene sequence: CDR1 MGHRA, CDR2 YSYEKL. The CDR3 protein is CASPPLAGDTDTQYF. The CDR3 nucleotides read TGCGCCAGCCCCCCACTAGCGGGAGACACAGATACGCAGTATTTT.

This sequence joins TRBV6-5 and TRBJ1-4; 9 bases align to TRBD1. The CDR3 consists of 15 residues. Trimming took 5 bases from V and 5 from J; bases not matched to a gene: 6. Per the germline V gene, CDR1 is MNHEY and CDR2 is SVGAGI. The CDR3 nucleotides read TGTGCCAGCAGTCACAGGGGGCCGGGGAATGAAAAACTGTTTTTT. Its protein product is CASSHRGPGNEKLFF.

This chain joins TRBV28 and TRBJ1-4, with 7 nucleotides matching TRBD1. V lost 5 bases and J lost 9; bases outside the gene matches: 12. CDR1 and CDR2 from the germline V gene are MDHEN and SYDVKM. The length of the CDR3 is 15 residues. The chain's CDR3 is CASSPGDSLRQKLFF. In DNA, the CDR3 is TGTGCCAGCAGTCCCGGGGACAGCCTGCGACAAAAACTGTTTTTT.

This clone was detected once. The chain uses TRBV15 and TRBJ1-5; tentative D call: TRBD1 (6 bases). The ends were cut back, 0 bases at V and 4 bases at J, with 10 bases in the middle. Looked up from germline, CDR1 is LNHNV and CDR2 is YYDKDF (reference sequence). CDR3 length equals 15 residues. The CDR3 spells CATSRDGTLNQPQHF. As DNA, the CDR3 is TGTGCCACCAGCAGAGATGGGACACTGAATCAGCCCCAGCATTTT.